What follows are 16 T cell receptor beta chains derived from one specimen sequenced in a study of blood T cell repertoires in COVID-19. Repertoires were generated with immunoSEQ multiplex PCR, while TCRdb's copy carries only in-frame clones and drops some. The sample carries roughly 400,000 clones, 88% recorded once. Sample: PBMCs or T cells enriched from blood (not recorded which). These receptors all stem from a woman younger than 35 who had been exposed to COVID-19.

This chain links TRBV7-2 with TRBJ2-7, with D possibly TRBD1 on 5 matching bases. The CDR3 sequence is 14 residues long. V gave up 5 bases and J gave up 0 bases, with 11 bases separating them. Per the germline V gene, CDR1 is SGHTA and CDR2 is FQGNSA. The CDR3 DNA reads as TGTGCCAGCAGCCCTCGGACAAACTCCTACGAGCAGTACTTC. This encodes CASSPRTNSYEQYF.

This rearrangement joins TRBV10-3 to TRBJ1-2; possible D gene TRBD1, 6 bases. Deletions cut 0 bases from V and 1 base from J, with 12 bases between. The CDR3 runs 16 residues. CDR1 is ENHRY, CDR2 SYGVKD, per germline. This CDR3 reads CAISESGTPNNYGYTF. In DNA, the CDR3 is TGTGCCATCAGTGAGTCGGGGACACCCAATAACTATGGCTACACCTTC.

CDR3: CASGLVGDPAETQYF. The CDR3 DNA reads as TGTGCTAGTGGTTTGGTCGGAGACCCGGCGGAGACCCAGTACTTC. The chain recombines TRBV12-5 with TRBJ2-5; no definite D call. Trimming stripped 0 bases from V and 5 bases from J, with 13 bases between. The CDR3 spans 15 residues. Germline V gives CDR1 LGHNT, CDR2 FRNRAP.

V is TRBV19 and J is TRBJ1-6, with D maybe TRBD1 (5 bases). The CDR3 spans 14 residues. CDR1 is LNHDA, CDR2 SQIVND, per germline (reference sequence). Trimming removed 1 base from V and 9 bases from J, with 10 bases in between. CDR3 nucleotides: TGTGCCAGTAGTATAGTTGGGGGAGGTTCACCCCTCCACTTT. Amino acid sequence: CASSIVGGGSPLHF.

The chain recombines TRBV18 with TRBJ2-1; 8 nucleotides align to TRBD1. CDR1 is KGHSH and CDR2 is LQKENI in the germline V gene. With 4 bases clipped from V and 4 bases from J, the junction kept 9 bases outside the gene matches. The CDR3 covers 16 residues. CDR3 amino acids: CASSRDRGNLYNEQFF. As DNA, the CDR3 is TGTGCCAGCTCACGCGACAGGGGTAACCTATACAATGAGCAGTTCTTC.

This rearrangement joins TRBV7-8 to TRBJ2-7, with 7 bases lining up with TRBD2. The CDR3 loop spans 19 amino acids. From germline, CDR1 is SGHVS and CDR2 FQNEAQ. The J segment lost 2 bases and the V segment lost 1 base, leaving 17 bases of the junction unmatched. Here the CDR3 reads CASSLGGITSAPRPYEQYF. The DNA of the CDR3 is TGTGCCAGCAGCTTAGGGGGGATCACTAGCGCACCTCGACCCTACGAGCAGTACTTC. Using reference TRBV7-8 and TRBJ2-7 for the parts outside the CDR3, the full variable domain is GAGVSQSPRYKVAKRGQDVALRCDPISGHVSLFWYQQALGQGPEFLTYFQNEAQLDKSGLPSDRFFAERPEGSVSTLKIQRTQQEDSAVYLCASSLGGITSAPRPYEQYFGPGTRLTVT.

V usage is TRBV11-1 and J usage is TRBJ2-5; 9 bases are a match to TRBD2. Germline CDR1 and CDR2: SGHAT and FQDESV (reference sequence). The junction had 11 bases not matched to a gene; V was cut back by 5 bases and J by 7 bases. The CDR3 is made up of 15 amino acids. The CDR3 bases are TGTGCCAGCAGCCCCGATACCGGACTAGCGAGGACCCAGTACTTC. Protein: CASSPDTGLARTQYF.

This clone was counted only a few times. The J gene is TRBJ2-1, the V gene TRBV29-1; 7 bases match TRBD2. Germline CDR1 and CDR2: SQVTM and ANQGSEA. The CDR3 has 14 residues. V shed 7 bases, J shed 0 bases, and the junction held 6 bases outside the gene matches. The CDR3 region is CSARRESSYNEQFF. CDR3 bases: TGCAGCGCAAGGCGGGAGAGCTCCTACAATGAGCAGTTCTTC.

The count of this clone is one. One junction end disagrees with the germline gene, perhaps due to a read error. The V gene is TRBV24-1, the J gene TRBJ2-3; 8 bases agree with TRBD1. Germline V gene lookup returns CDR1 KGHDR and CDR2 SFDVKD. The CDR3 is 15 residues long. The CDR3 DNA is TGTGCCACCAGTGATTATGGGACAGGCACACATACGCAGTATTTT. Residues: CATSDYGTGTHTQYF.

The chain joins TRBV6-4 to TRBJ2-3, with 8 bases aligning to TRBD2. V trimming: 0 bases; J trimming: 0 bases; junction bases outside the gene matches: 5. CDR3 length: 17 amino acids. Germline V gives CDR1 MRHNA, CDR2 SNTAGT. For the CDR3, the DNA is TGTGCCAGCAGTGACTCAGTAGCGGGGACTAGCACAGATACGCAGTATTTT. Protein product: CASSDSVAGTSTDTQYF.

The chain carries TRBV5-1 and TRBJ2-2; no clear D. The CDR3 has 14 amino acids. V was clipped by 0 bases and J by 6 bases, with 9 bases between them. Germline CDR1 SGHRS, CDR2 YFSETQ. The DNA of the CDR3 is TGCGCCAGCAGCTTGGCCTCCCGCGCCGGGGAGCTGTTTTTT. Residues: CASSLASRAGELFF.

The gene calls are TRBV7-6 and TRBJ1-2; TRBD1 might be the D (6 bases). This CDR3 contains 13 residues. Germline loops: CDR1 SGHVS, CDR2 FNYEAQ. Trimming left V 4 bases short and J 13 bases short, with 19 bases between. CDR3 in amino acids: CASSSPGRGAGTF. For the CDR3, the DNA is TGTGCCAGCAGCTCACCTGGGAGGGGGGCTGGCACCTTC. Combining the CDR3 with reference TRBV7-6 and TRBJ1-2 gives the whole variable domain GAGVSQSPRYKVTKRGQDVALRCDPISGHVSLYWYRQALGQGPEFLTYFNYEAQQDKSGLPNDRFSAERPEGSISTLTIQRTEQRDSAMYRCASSSPGRGAGTFGSGTRLTVV.

This chain connects TRBV10-3 to TRBJ1-2; 12 bases are shared with TRBD1. V lost 7 bases and J lost 10; bases outside the gene matches: 4. Germline V gene sequence: CDR1 ENHRY, CDR2 SYGVKD. The CDR3 runs to 12 residues. CDR3 sequence (DNA): TGTGCCATCAAGGGACAGGGGGCGCCCTACACCTTC. Amino acids: CAIKGQGAPYTF.

This clone was recorded at least ten times. The V call is TRBV10-1, the J call TRBJ2-7, with D possibly TRBD1 on 6 matching bases. Looked up from germline, CDR1 is WNHNN and CDR2 is SYGVQD (reference sequence). With 3 bases removed from V and 3 bases from J, the gap between germline ends came to 6 bases. The CDR3 has 12 amino acids. In DNA form, the CDR3 reads TGCGCCAGCAGTGAAGGGGGCTACGAGCAGTACTTC. Amino acids: CASSEGGYEQYF.

The chain carries TRBV4-1 and TRBJ1-2, with D unclear. The CDR3 runs to 18 residues. V dropped 0 bases and J dropped 6 bases, with 23 bases sitting between them. The germline CDR1 and CDR2 sequences are MGHRA and YSYEKL. The CDR3 DNA reads TGCGCCAGCAGCCAAGAGTTTTCCGGAGGGATCTCCTTGGATGGCTACACCTTC. Its translation: CASSQEFSGGISLDGYTF.

CDR3 sequence (DNA): TGTGCCAGTAGCCCCCTACTAGCCCGGGCCGGGGAGCTGTTTTTT. Amino acid sequence: CASSPLLARAGELFF. This rearrangement joins TRBV19 to TRBJ2-2; D might be TRBD2 (6 bases). The CDR3 loop spans 15 amino acids. The V end lost 6 bases, the J end lost 6 bases, and 17 bases lay between the germline ends. The germline CDR1 and CDR2 sequences are LNHDA and SQIVND (reference sequence).